This TCR delta chain was observed in a study of human gamma delta and Vdelta1 T cells. Study findings and constraints: Reportedly, Delta One T cells were polyclonal and broadly targeted acute myeloid leukemia.

TCRdb redid the clone calls on the PCR reads with CATT. The repertoire consists of over 5,500 delta-chain clones, with about two fifths occurring once and the leading ten covering roughly 5.8%. Germline values: CDR1 TSWWSYY, CDR2 QGS. This CDR3 has 18 amino acids. V was trimmed by 0 bases and J by 0 bases, leaving 17 bases between them. As for this clone: Its target is unknown.

This receptor was obtained from a human donor in good health. Sequencing was carried out using Vdelta1 gamma-delta T cells from blood grown in culture (DOT cells). The chain combines TRDV1 with TRDJ1, with D perhaps TRDD3 (6 bases). CDR3 residues: CALGELQGGTLYTDKLIF. CDR3 in DNA: TGTGCTCTTGGGGAACTTCAGGGGGGGACTTTGTACACCGATAAACTCATCTTT.